A selection of T cell receptor beta chains follows, all from one sample in a study of cytomegalovirus exposure and HLA in healthy donors. Profiled with immunoSEQ multiplex PCR; TCRdb holds only in-frame clones, not every one. The sample holds over 100,000 clones, approximately 74% seen once. The sample comprised PBMCs. The receptor source for this set is a male donor in good health and CMV-seronegative. CDR3s include the opening cysteine and the closing phenylalanine or tryptophan. Each record gives: J gene, D gene, clone size, V gene, CDR3 DNA, CDR3 protein. D genes are given only for firm matches. The listing skips clone size in some rows; elsewhere it reads once, few, many or a size class.

J gene: TRBJ2-5
D gene: TRBD2
clone size: NA
V gene: TRBV2
CDR3 DNA: TGTGCCAGCAGTGATCTCTCGGGAGGAGAGACCCAGTACTTC
CDR3 protein: CASSDLSGGETQYF

J gene: TRBJ2-3
D gene: TRBD1
clone size: NA
V gene: TRBV11-3
CDR3 DNA: TGTGCCAGCATCCTCCAGGGGGCCCCAGATACGCAGTATTTT
CDR3 protein: CASILQGAPDTQYF

J gene: TRBJ2-5
D gene: NA
clone size: NA
V gene: TRBV10-3
CDR3 DNA: TGTGCCATCAGTGAGGCAGGGGCAGGGATGGAGACCCAGTACTTC
CDR3 protein: CAISEAGAGMETQYF

J gene: TRBJ1-1
D gene: TRBD1
clone size: NA
V gene: TRBV19
CDR3 DNA: TGTGCCAGTAGTATCCCCCCGGACAGGGGGCTTACTGAAGCTTTCTTT
CDR3 protein: CASSIPPDRGLTEAFF

J gene: TRBJ2-3
D gene: NA
clone size: NA
V gene: TRBV7-9
CDR3 DNA: TGTGCCAGCAGGACTTTTCGGGGGGCCACAGATACGCAGTATTTT
CDR3 protein: CASRTFRGATDTQYF

J gene: TRBJ1-4
D gene: NA
clone size: NA
V gene: TRBV28
CDR3 DNA: TGTGCCAGCAGTTTATGGATGACACCAACTAATGAAAAACTGTTTTTT
CDR3 protein: CASSLWMTPTNEKLFF

J gene: TRBJ2-3
D gene: NA
clone size: NA
V gene: TRBV28
CDR3 DNA: TGTGCCAGCAGTTTAGAGACTAGAACGCAGTATTTT
CDR3 protein: CASSLETRTQYF

J gene: TRBJ2-2
D gene: TRBD1
clone size: once
V gene: TRBV7-9
CDR3 DNA: TGTGCCAGCAGTAGACAGGGGCCGAACACCGGGGAGCTGTTTTTT
CDR3 protein: CASSRQGPNTGELFF

J gene: TRBJ2-7
D gene: NA
clone size: NA
V gene: TRBV2
CDR3 DNA: TGTGCCAGCAGTGAAACCAGGGTAATCTACGAGCAGTACTTC
CDR3 protein: CASSETRVIYEQYF

J gene: TRBJ2-5
D gene: TRBD2
clone size: few
V gene: TRBV5-4
CDR3 DNA: TGTGCCAGCAGCTTGTCCCGGGGGGGAGAAGAGACCCAGTACTTC
CDR3 protein: CASSLSRGGEETQYF

J gene: TRBJ1-6
D gene: NA
clone size: NA
V gene: TRBV6-1
CDR3 DNA: TGTGCCAGCAGTGATTCGGGAAATAATTCACCCCTCCACTTT
CDR3 protein: CASSDSGNNSPLHF

J gene: TRBJ2-1
D gene: TRBD2
clone size: NA
V gene: TRBV18
CDR3 DNA: TGTGCCAGCTCACCGCTTTCCCAGGGCGGCGGGGGGGTCTACAATGAGCAGTTCTTC
CDR3 protein: CASSPLSQGGGGVYNEQFF

J gene: TRBJ2-3
D gene: NA
clone size: once
V gene: TRBV27
CDR3 DNA: TGTGCCAGCAGTTACCGGGAAGGGTTGGATACGCAGTATTTT
CDR3 protein: CASSYREGLDTQYF

J gene: TRBJ2-2
D gene: NA
clone size: NA
V gene: TRBV14
CDR3 DNA: TGTGCCAGCAGCCAAGATTCATACACCGGGGAGCTGTTTTTT
CDR3 protein: CASSQDSYTGELFF

J gene: TRBJ2-5
D gene: TRBD2
clone size: NA
V gene: TRBV7-2
CDR3 DNA: TGTGCCAGCAGCTTAGGGTCTGGCGGGGGGCCCCAAGAGACCCAGTACTTC
CDR3 protein: CASSLGSGGGPQETQYF

J gene: TRBJ1-3
D gene: NA
clone size: few
V gene: TRBV15
CDR3 DNA: TGTGCCACCAGCTCCTACGGGGAGGCAGTATATTTT
CDR3 protein: CATSSYGEAVYF

J gene: TRBJ1-5
D gene: NA
clone size: NA
V gene: TRBV7-2
CDR3 DNA: TGTGCCAGCAGCTTAGGTGTGGATACTAGCAATCAGCCTCAGCATTTT
CDR3 protein: CASSLGVDTSNQPQHF

J gene: TRBJ2-7
D gene: NA
clone size: few
V gene: TRBV5-6
CDR3 DNA: TGTGCCAGCAGCCCCGTGGACAGAACCTACGAGCAGTACTTC
CDR3 protein: CASSPVDRTYEQYF

J gene: TRBJ2-1
D gene: NA
clone size: NA
V gene: TRBV6-4
CDR3 DNA: TGTGCCAGCAGTGACTCCATCGGACAGCCCTACAATGAGCAGTTCTTC
CDR3 protein: CASSDSIGQPYNEQFF

J gene: TRBJ2-5
D gene: NA
clone size: once
V gene: TRBV5-1
CDR3 DNA: TGCGCCAGCAGCTTGGGGGGCTTAGGAGAGACCCAGTACTTC
CDR3 protein: CASSLGGLGETQYF

J gene: TRBJ1-5
D gene: TRBD1
clone size: NA
V gene: TRBV15
CDR3 DNA: TGTGCCACCAGCAGGGGTCGGACAGGGAGCAATCAGCCCCAGCATTTT
CDR3 protein: CATSRGRTGSNQPQHF

J gene: TRBJ1-1
D gene: NA
clone size: NA
V gene: TRBV6-1
CDR3 DNA: TGTGCCAGCGGAGGGGAAGCTTTCTTT
CDR3 protein: CASGGEAFF

J gene: TRBJ2-3
D gene: TRBD1
clone size: NA
V gene: TRBV5-1
CDR3 DNA: TGCGCCAGCAGCTTGGAGACAGGGATAAACACAGATACGCAGTATTTT
CDR3 protein: CASSLETGINTDTQYF

J gene: TRBJ1-1
D gene: NA
clone size: NA
V gene: TRBV7-9
CDR3 DNA: TGTGCCAGCAGCTTAACCGACAGACGCACTGAAGCTTTCTTT
CDR3 protein: CASSLTDRRTEAFF

J gene: TRBJ1-1
D gene: NA
clone size: few
V gene: TRBV4-2
CDR3 DNA: TGTGCCAGCAGCCAAGATCAGGGCGCAGGAGCTTTCTTT
CDR3 protein: CASSQDQGAGAFF

J gene: TRBJ2-7
D gene: TRBD2
clone size: NA
V gene: TRBV27
CDR3 DNA: TGTGCCAGCAGACGTAGCGGGAGTGAATACGAGCAGTACTTC
CDR3 protein: CASRRSGSEYEQYF

J gene: TRBJ1-5
D gene: TRBD1
clone size: once
V gene: TRBV4-2
CDR3 DNA: TGTGCCAGCAGCTGGGACAGGGGACCCAATCAGCCCCAGCATTTT
CDR3 protein: CASSWDRGPNQPQHF

J gene: TRBJ1-4
D gene: NA
clone size: NA
V gene: TRBV6-1
CDR3 DNA: TGTGCCAGCAGTGAAGGCAGGGGTCGGGAAAAACTGTTTTTT
CDR3 protein: CASSEGRGREKLFF

J gene: TRBJ1-3
D gene: NA
clone size: NA
V gene: TRBV15
CDR3 DNA: TGTGCCACCAGCAGAGATCGGTACACCATATATTTT
CDR3 protein: CATSRDRYTIYF

J gene: TRBJ1-3
D gene: NA
clone size: few
V gene: TRBV21-1
CDR3 DNA: TGTGCCAGCAGCAAAGGGGCGGGAGGGGCTGGAAACACCATATATTTT
CDR3 protein: CASSKGAGGAGNTIYF

J gene: TRBJ2-7
D gene: NA
clone size: NA
V gene: TRBV5-1
CDR3 DNA: TGCGCCAGCAGCTTGTCGGGGTACTACGAGCAGTACTTC
CDR3 protein: CASSLSGYYEQYF

J gene: TRBJ1-5
D gene: NA
clone size: NA
V gene: TRBV4-2
CDR3 DNA: TGTGCCAGCAGCTCCAGGGTTAGCAATCAGCCCCAGCATTTT
CDR3 protein: CASSSRVSNQPQHF

J gene: TRBJ1-5
D gene: NA
clone size: NA
V gene: TRBV28
CDR3 DNA: TGTGCCAGCAGTTCCCAGGGGCCCGGGCAGCCCCAGCATTTT
CDR3 protein: CASSSQGPGQPQHF

J gene: TRBJ1-2
D gene: NA
clone size: NA
V gene: TRBV4-1
CDR3 DNA: TGCGCCAGCAGCCAATTCCCCGGGTCGAGCTATGGCTACACCTTC
CDR3 protein: CASSQFPGSSYGYTF

J gene: TRBJ1-4
D gene: NA
clone size: few
V gene: TRBV4-3
CDR3 DNA: TGCGCCAGCAGGGATACAGGGACAACTAATGAAAAACTGTTTTTT
CDR3 protein: CASRDTGTTNEKLFF

J gene: TRBJ2-4
D gene: TRBD2
clone size: NA
V gene: TRBV30
CDR3 DNA: TGTGCCCTTCGCTTAGGGGGACTAGCGGCTAGGGAGTACTTC
CDR3 protein: CALRLGGLAAREYF

J gene: TRBJ2-7
D gene: NA
clone size: NA
V gene: TRBV4-1
CDR3 DNA: TGCGCCAGCAGCCAAGATCGGCCGAGGGCCCCTACCTACGAGCAGTACTTC
CDR3 protein: CASSQDRPRAPTYEQYF

J gene: TRBJ1-2
D gene: NA
clone size: NA
V gene: TRBV4-3
CDR3 DNA: TGCGCCAGCAGCCAAGGCCGGGAGGGAAGCTATGGCTACACCTTC
CDR3 protein: CASSQGREGSYGYTF

J gene: TRBJ2-1
D gene: TRBD2
clone size: NA
V gene: TRBV5-6
CDR3 DNA: TGTGCCAGCAGCCCACAGACTAGCGGGAGTCCTTACAATGAGCAGTTCTTC
CDR3 protein: CASSPQTSGSPYNEQFF

J gene: TRBJ1-2
D gene: NA
clone size: NA
V gene: TRBV5-8
CDR3 DNA: TGTGCCAGCAGCTTGGACAGGAGCAGACCTAACTATGGCTACACCTTC
CDR3 protein: CASSLDRSRPNYGYTF

J gene: TRBJ2-7
D gene: TRBD1
clone size: NA
V gene: TRBV19
CDR3 DNA: TGTGCCACCGTAGGACAGGGGCCCCGCTCCTACGAGCAGTACTTC
CDR3 protein: CATVGQGPRSYEQYF

J gene: TRBJ2-3
D gene: TRBD2
clone size: NA
V gene: TRBV6-6
CDR3 DNA: TGTGCCAGCAGTCCAGCTAGCGGGAGTGTGTCGGATACGCAGTATTTT
CDR3 protein: CASSPASGSVSDTQYF

J gene: TRBJ2-5
D gene: TRBD2
clone size: NA
V gene: TRBV28
CDR3 DNA: TGTGCCAGCACCGCATCCAGGGCGGGGGTGGGGGAGACCCAGTACTTC
CDR3 protein: CASTASRAGVGETQYF

J gene: TRBJ2-1
D gene: NA
clone size: NA
V gene: TRBV27
CDR3 DNA: TGTGCCAGCAGTCAAAAACCCGGGGGACAGCGCGAGCAGTTCTTC
CDR3 protein: CASSQKPGGQREQFF

J gene: TRBJ1-1
D gene: NA
clone size: NA
V gene: TRBV5-1
CDR3 DNA: TGCGCCAGCAGCCACCTTGCCGAAGGGGGGAACACTGAAGCTTTCTTT
CDR3 protein: CASSHLAEGGNTEAFF

J gene: TRBJ2-7
D gene: TRBD1
clone size: once
V gene: TRBV5-4
CDR3 DNA: TGTGCCAGCAGCCGTGGGGGGACAGGGGAAAACTACGAGCAGTACTTC
CDR3 protein: CASSRGGTGENYEQYF

J gene: TRBJ2-7
D gene: NA
clone size: NA
V gene: TRBV5-6
CDR3 DNA: TGTGCCAGCAGCTCGTCCGGTTCCTACGAGCAGTACTTC
CDR3 protein: CASSSSGSYEQYF

J gene: TRBJ2-2
D gene: TRBD1
clone size: once
V gene: TRBV5-1
CDR3 DNA: TGCGCCAGCAGCTTGGGAACAGGGGTCCCCGGGGAGCTGTTTTTT
CDR3 protein: CASSLGTGVPGELFF

J gene: TRBJ2-7
D gene: TRBD2
clone size: NA
V gene: TRBV4-3
CDR3 DNA: TGCGCCAGCAGCCAAGACGATCCTAGGAGGGGACTAGCGACACACGAGCAGTACTTC
CDR3 protein: CASSQDDPRRGLATHEQYF

J gene: TRBJ1-2
D gene: TRBD1
clone size: NA
V gene: TRBV4-3
CDR3 DNA: TGCGCCAGCAGCCGGGGACAGGAAGATGGCTACACCTTC
CDR3 protein: CASSRGQEDGYTF

J gene: TRBJ1-2
D gene: NA
clone size: NA
V gene: TRBV4-3
CDR3 DNA: TGCGCCAGCAGCCAAGATCAAGGAACGGCAGGGGCGTTGGGTGGCTACACCTTC
CDR3 protein: CASSQDQGTAGALGGYTF

J gene: TRBJ2-4
D gene: TRBD2
clone size: many
V gene: TRBV4-1
CDR3 DNA: TGCGCCAGCAGCCCAATCCCCGCCTTAGCGGGAGCTCGGGTAGGAGCCAAAAACATTCAGTACTTC
CDR3 protein: CASSPIPALAGARVGAKNIQYF

J gene: TRBJ1-1
D gene: TRBD1
clone size: NA
V gene: TRBV14
CDR3 DNA: TGTGCCAGCAGCCCATCGGGACAGTACACTGAAGCTTTCTTT
CDR3 protein: CASSPSGQYTEAFF

J gene: TRBJ1-3
D gene: NA
clone size: NA
V gene: TRBV9
CDR3 DNA: TGTGCCAGCAGCCCCGAAGGGGTCTCCGGAAACACCATATATTTT
CDR3 protein: CASSPEGVSGNTIYF

J gene: TRBJ2-7
D gene: TRBD1
clone size: NA
V gene: TRBV9
CDR3 DNA: TGTGCCAGCAGCGTGGGGGACAGGGCCAGCGAGCAGTACTTC
CDR3 protein: CASSVGDRASEQYF